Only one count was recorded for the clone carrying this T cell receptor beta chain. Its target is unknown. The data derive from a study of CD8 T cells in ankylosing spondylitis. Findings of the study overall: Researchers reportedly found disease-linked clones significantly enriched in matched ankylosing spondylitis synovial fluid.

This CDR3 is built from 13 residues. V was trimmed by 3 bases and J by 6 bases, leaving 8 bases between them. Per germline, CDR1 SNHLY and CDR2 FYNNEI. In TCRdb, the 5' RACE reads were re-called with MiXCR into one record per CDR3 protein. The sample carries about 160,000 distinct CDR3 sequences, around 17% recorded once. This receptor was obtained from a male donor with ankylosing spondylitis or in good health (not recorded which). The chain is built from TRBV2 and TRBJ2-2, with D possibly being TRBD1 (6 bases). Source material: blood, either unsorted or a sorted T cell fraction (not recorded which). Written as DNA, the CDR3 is TGTGCCAGCAGTGAGCAGGGGTCCGGGGAGCTGTTTTTT. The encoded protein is CASSEQGSGELFF.